The clone carrying this T cell receptor (beta chain) was recorded at least ten times. The antigen is unknown. This sample is part of a study of identical twins. Findings and caveats of the study: The study found excess low generation probability among twin-shared out-of-frame alpha sequences.

TCRdb called the 5' RACE reads again in MiXCR, with one record for every CDR3 protein. Among 570,000 or so distinct CDR3 sequences listed, around a tenth were seen once. V was shortened by 3 bases and J by 4 bases, with 6 bases between the two germline ends. In germline, CDR1 is MDHEN, CDR2 SYDVKM. This CDR3 spans 13 amino acids. The same sample was also studied in work on yellow fever vaccine responses in identical twins.

Sequences were obtained from PBMCs. The rearrangement links TRBV28 to TRBJ2-2; no reliable D call. This receptor was identified in a woman under 30 in good health. CDR3: CASSFSITGELFF. CDR3 DNA: TGTGCCAGCAGTTTCAGCATCACCGGGGAGCTGTTTTTT.